This T cell receptor (beta chain) was documented in a study of blood T cell repertoires in COVID-19. For the study at large: Samples taken during acute and convalescent COVID-19 were collected in the United States, Italy and Spain.

The CDR3 sequence is 14 residues long. Trimming cost V 6 bases and J 4 bases; bases outside gene matches: 7. From germline, CDR1 is MNHEY and CDR2 SVGAGI. Sequencing used immunoSEQ multiplex PCR; TCRdb keeps in-frame clones, though not all of them. This sample has 120,000 to 150,000 clones, with approximately 81% found just once. The chain links TRBV6-5 to TRBJ1-1, with 8 bases identical to TRBD1. The sample consisted of peripheral blood. This TCR was recovered from a human donor with acute or convalescent COVID-19. The donor label of this sample is uncertain. CDR3 DNA: TGTGCCAGCAGAGCACTCAGGGGGCGCACTGAAGCTTTCTTT. Translated, it gives CASRALRGRTEAFF.